This T cell receptor (beta chain) was captured in a study of CD8 T cells in ankylosing spondylitis. Study observations and caveats: Made up of about eight highly homologous variants, a TCR beta motif appeared characteristic of ankylosing spondylitis blood.

Germline V gives CDR1 SEHNR, CDR2 FQNEAQ (reference sequence). V dropped 5 bases and J dropped 5; count of bases not matched to a gene: 9. The CDR3 has 15 residues. TCRdb used MiXCR to reprocess the 5' RACE reads, holding one entry per CDR3 protein. The profile covers about 200,000 distinct CDR3 sequences, with 6% to 8.5% appearing a single time and over 12% taken by the ten largest. As concerns this clonotype: Its antigen is unknown.

This rearrangement joins TRBV7-9 to TRBJ2-4, with 7 bases fitting TRBD1. The material sequenced was blood, either unsorted or a sorted T cell fraction (not recorded which). The clonotype was recovered from a male donor with ankylosing spondylitis. The DNA for the CDR3 is TGTGCCAGCAGCGATAGGACAGGTAGAGAAAACATTCAGTACTTC. Translation gives CASSDRTGRENIQYF.